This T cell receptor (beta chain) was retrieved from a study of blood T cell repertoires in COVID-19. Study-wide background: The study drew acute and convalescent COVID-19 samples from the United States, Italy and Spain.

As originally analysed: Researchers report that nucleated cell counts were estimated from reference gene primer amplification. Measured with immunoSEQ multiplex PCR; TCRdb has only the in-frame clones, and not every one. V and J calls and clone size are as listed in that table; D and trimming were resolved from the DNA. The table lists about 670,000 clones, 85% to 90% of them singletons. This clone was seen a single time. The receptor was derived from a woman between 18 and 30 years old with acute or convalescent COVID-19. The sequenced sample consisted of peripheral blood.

CDR3 in amino acids: CASSLGGSEQYF. CDR3 nucleotides: TGCGCCAGCAGTCTCGGGGGGAGCGAGCAGTACTTC. V gene TRBV4-1 combines with J gene TRBJ2-7, with 7 bases that match TRBD2. From germline, CDR1 is MGHRA and CDR2 YSYEKL. CDR3 length equals 12 residues. With 6 bases clipped from V and 6 bases from J, the junction kept 5 bases outside the gene matches.